These 27 T cell receptor beta chains came from one sample sequenced in a study of blood T cell repertoires in COVID-19. Sequencing was performed with immunoSEQ multiplex PCR; in TCRdb, only in-frame clones are kept and a portion is missing. This table has about 98,000 clones, about 85% appearing once. The specimen sequenced was peripheral blood. The receptors shown here come from a man between 65 and 79 years old with acute or convalescent COVID-19.

The chain combines TRBV10-3 with TRBJ2-2, with 11 bases aligning to TRBD2. The CDR3 spans 16 residues. J gave up 1 base and V 7 bases, and 5 bases lay outside the gene matches. Germline V CDR1 and CDR2: ENHRY, SYGVKD. CDR3 amino acids: CAITSGLAGNTGELFF. Written as DNA, the CDR3 is TGTGCCATCACCTCAGGACTAGCGGGGAACACCGGGGAGCTGTTTTTT.

This chain uses TRBV9 with TRBJ2-2, with TRBD2 matching over 13 bases. CDR1 and CDR2 (germline): SGDLS, YYNGEE. The trim removed 4 bases at V and 4 bases at J, leaving 7 bases unmatched. There are 17 residues in the CDR3. CDR3 nucleotide sequence: TGTGCCAGCAGCTCACGACTAGCGGGGGGAGTCACCGGGGAGCTGTTTTTT. Translated: CASSSRLAGGVTGELFF.

This clone has only a few counts. CDR3 DNA sequence: TGTGCCAGCAGCTCAGGGGCGCGGGACTATGGCTACACCTTC. Its protein product is CASSSGARDYGYTF. The rearrangement uses TRBV6-5 and TRBJ1-2; D is possibly TRBD1 (6 bases). This CDR3 spans 14 amino acids. CDR1 and CDR2 from the germline V gene are MNHEY and SVGAGI. Trimming cost V 6 bases and J 3 bases, with 14 bases left between them.

The rearrangement links TRBV19 to TRBJ1-5; D gene ambiguous. Germline values: CDR1 LNHDA, CDR2 SQIVND (reference sequence). This CDR3 contains 15 residues. The ends were cut back, 5 bases at V and 6 bases at J, with 17 bases in the middle. The CDR3, as DNA: TGTGCCAGTAGTGGTCTGGAGGGATGGGGTCAGCCCCAGCATTTT. Translating gives CASSGLEGWGQPQHF.

The chain carries TRBV6-5 and TRBJ1-1; D remains ambiguous. This CDR3 comprises 15 residues. CDR1 MNHEY and CDR2 SVGAGI come from the germline V gene. V lost 0 bases, J lost 4 bases, and 12 bases lay in between. Written as DNA, the CDR3 is TGTGCCAGCAGTTACTCGAGCCCCTCTGGCACTGAAGCTTTCTTT. This encodes CASSYSSPSGTEAFF.

The chain has TRBV28 and TRBJ2-1, with D possibly matching TRBD2 (7 bases). The V end was cut by 3 bases, the J end by 0 bases, with 18 bases between. The CDR3 has 18 amino acids. Germline-derived CDR1 and CDR2 are MDHEN and SYDVKM. CDR3 protein: CASSLRPGRGDSYNEQFF. The CDR3 bases are TGTGCCAGCAGTTTGAGACCAGGGAGGGGGGACTCCTACAATGAGCAGTTCTTC.

Only a few counts were recorded for this clone. The CDR3: CASSTGQGETEAFF. CDR3 coding DNA: TGCGCCAGCAGCACGGGACAGGGAGAAACTGAAGCTTTCTTT. The chain is built from TRBV5-1 and TRBJ1-1; 9 bases match TRBD1. V shed 4 bases, J shed 5 bases, and the junction held 6 bases outside the gene matches. Germline V lookup: CDR1 SGHRS, CDR2 YFSETQ. The CDR3 length is 14 residues.

This chain uses TRBV30 with TRBJ2-5; maybe TRBD2 (5 bases). The CDR3 has 14 amino acids. Trimming left V 0 bases short and J 4 bases short, with 12 bases between. Per germline, CDR1 GTSNPN and CDR2 SVGIG (reference sequence). CDR3 residues: CAWSVLNGGETQYF. The DNA of the CDR3 is TGTGCCTGGAGTGTACTTAACGGAGGAGAGACCCAGTACTTC.

As to this clone: At the DNA level, this CDR3 is encoded by other sequences in the same sample as well. The V call is TRBV7-9, the J call TRBJ1-2; the match to TRBD1 covers 9 bases. The V segment lost 6 bases and the J segment 4 bases; nucleotides outside the gene matches: 9. The CDR3 contains 15 residues. Germline lookup yields CDR1 SEHNR and CDR2 FQNEAQ (reference sequence). The CDR3 DNA reads TGTGCCAGCAGTTCCGGGACAGGGCCTCTCTATGGCTACACCTTC. It translates to CASSSGTGPLYGYTF.

The gene calls are TRBV5-4 and TRBJ1-2, with 7 bases that match TRBD1. The V segment lost 5 bases and the J segment 8 bases; nucleotides outside the gene matches: 12. The CDR3 is 14 residues long. Germline assignment: CDR1 SGHNT and CDR2 YYREEE (reference sequence). The CDR3, as DNA: TGTGCCAGCAGGCAGGGTAACAGGGGTTCGGGCTACACCTTC. It specifies CASRQGNRGSGYTF.

V usage is TRBV28 and J usage is TRBJ2-1, with TRBD1 identical over 8 bases. The CDR3 sequence is 13 residues long. Germline V gene data show CDR1 as MDHEN and CDR2 as SYDVKM. V was clipped by 5 bases and J by 5 bases; unmatched bases: 2. CDR3 in DNA: TGTGCCAGCAGTCTACAGGGGGACAATGAGCAGTTCTTC. Protein product: CASSLQGDNEQFF.

In this sample, this clone turned up many times. The identical CDR3 is also encoded by other nucleotide sequences in the sample. This chain links TRBV2 with TRBJ1-5; TRBD1 is a possible D gene (5 bases). Trimming took off 3 bases at V and 7 bases at J, with 10 bases between the two ends. The length of the CDR3 is 13 residues. CDR1 and CDR2 (germline): SNHLY, FYNNEI. The CDR3 protein is CASSESGYQPQHF. CDR3 nucleotides: TGTGCCAGCAGTGAGTCAGGGTACCAGCCCCAGCATTTT.

The chain links TRBV6-5 to TRBJ1-5, with 8 bases identical to TRBD1. The CDR3 length is 14 residues. V was pared by 5 bases and J by 6 bases, with 6 bases of the junction left unmatched. Germline loops: CDR1 MNHEY, CDR2 SVGAGI. DNA of the CDR3: TGTGCCAGCAGTCTGACAGGGGTACGTCAGCCCCAGCATTTT. Its protein is CASSLTGVRQPQHF.

The chain has TRBV19 and TRBJ2-1; 14 bases agree with TRBD2. Germline values: CDR1 LNHDA, CDR2 SQIVND (reference sequence). The junction had 2 bases not matched to a gene; V was cut back by 6 bases and J by 4 bases. The CDR3 contains 15 residues. The CDR3 coding sequence is TGTGCCAGTAGGACTAGCGGGGGGGTTTACAATGAGCAGTTCTTC. Amino acids: CASRTSGGVYNEQFF.

The rearrangement links TRBV3-1 (or the pseudogene TRBV3-2) to TRBJ2-3, with D possibly TRBD2 on 5 matching bases. The germline V gene has CDR1 LGHDT and CDR2 YNNKEL (reference sequence). V lost 4 bases to trimming and J lost 5 bases, with 16 bases between them. The CDR3 is 15 residues long. The CDR3 nucleotides are TGTGCCAGCAGCCGAGGACTGAGGTCGGGAGATACGCAGTATTTT. It is translated as CASSRGLRSGDTQYF.

This rearrangement joins TRBV7-2 to TRBJ1-3, with D possibly TRBD1 on 5 matching bases. The CDR3 runs 15 residues. Trimming pared 5 bases from V and 4 bases from J, leaving 15 bases between. Germline lookup yields CDR1 SGHTA and CDR2 FQGNSA. CDR3 sequence (DNA): TGTGCCAGCAGCAGAGAAGGGGCTTCCGGAAACACCATATATTTT. Translation: CASSREGASGNTIYF.

The V call is TRBV5-1, the J call TRBJ1-5; D not certain. CDR1 and CDR2 (germline): SGHRS, YFSETQ. V was cut by 0 bases and J by 7 bases, with 11 bases left in between. This CDR3 region has 14 residues. For the CDR3, the DNA is TGCGCCAGCAGCTTGGAGCTACACGGGCAGCCCCAGCATTTT. Translation: CASSLELHGQPQHF.

This clone was recorded only once. J is TRBJ2-3 and V is TRBV18, with 7 bases that match TRBD1. Germline V gene sequence: CDR1 KGHSH, CDR2 LQKENI. This CDR3 is built from 16 residues. V shed 8 bases, J shed 3 bases, and the junction held 14 bases outside the gene matches. The CDR3 bases are TGTGCCAGCACTTTTGTCACCGGACAGGAGACAGATACGCAGTATTTT. Its translation is CASTFVTGQETDTQYF.

The chain joins TRBV19 to TRBJ2-3; D perhaps matches TRBD2 (7 bases). Trimming stripped 8 bases from V and 3 bases from J, with 18 bases between. The germline CDR1 and CDR2 sequences are LNHDA and SQIVND (reference sequence). CDR3 size: 15 residues. The CDR3 bases are TGTGCCAGTGGGGGGGGCTTCCGAGGAACAGATACGCAGTATTTT. It yields the protein CASGGGFRGTDTQYF.

The V call is TRBV3-1 (or the pseudogene TRBV3-2), the J call TRBJ1-1; D gene uncertain. Trimming took off 4 bases at V and 6 bases at J, with 15 bases between the two ends. Germline CDR1 and CDR2: LGHDT and YNNKEL (reference sequence). This CDR3 is built from 14 residues. The CDR3 is CASSLSTARAEAFF. CDR3 bases: TGTGCCAGCAGCCTCTCGACGGCGAGGGCTGAAGCTTTCTTT.

The V and J genes are TRBV9 and TRBJ1-4, with a possible D match to TRBD1 (5 bases). CDR1 and CDR2 from the germline V gene are SGDLS and YYNGEE. V was shortened by 0 bases and J by 4 bases, with 16 bases between the two germline ends. The CDR3 consists of 17 residues. In DNA form, the CDR3 reads TGTGCCAGCAGCGTAGCGGCTTTGGGGCAGTATAATGAAAAACTGTTTTTT. Its translation is CASSVAALGQYNEKLFF. Drawing the rest from reference TRBV9 and TRBJ1-4, the complete variable domain is DSGVTQTPKHLITATGQRVTLRCSPRSGDLSVYWYQQSLDQGLQFLIQYYNGEERAKGNILERFSAQQFPDLHSELNLSSLELGDSALYFCASSVAALGQYNEKLFFGSGTQLSVL.

The V and J genes are TRBV2 and TRBJ2-7; D is ambiguous. V was pared by 3 bases and J by 4 bases, with 7 bases between. CDR1 SNHLY and CDR2 FYNNEI come from the germline V gene. There are 12 residues in the CDR3. CDR3 protein: CASSETIYEQYV. As DNA, the CDR3 is TGTGCCAGCAGTGAGACAATTTACGAGCAGTACGTC.

The rearrangement joins TRBV7-8 to TRBJ1-1; 7 bases agree with TRBD1. Germline CDR1 reads SGHVS; CDR2 reads FQNEAQ. With 3 bases clipped from V and 4 bases from J, the junction kept 11 bases outside the gene matches. This CDR3 spans 16 amino acids. CDR3 coding DNA: TGTGCCAGCAGCTTTCTTACGTCAGGGGGTGGCACTGAAGCTTTCTTT. This translates into CASSFLTSGGGTEAFF. Variable domain in full (rest from reference TRBV7-8 and TRBJ1-1): GAGVSQSPRYKVAKRGQDVALRCDPISGHVSLFWYQQALGQGPEFLTYFQNEAQLDKSGLPSDRFFAERPEGSVSTLKIQRTQQEDSAVYLCASSFLTSGGGTEAFFGQGTRLTVV.

The V and J genes are TRBV6-5 and TRBJ2-2, with D unclear. The V end lost 5 bases, the J end lost 7 bases, and 14 bases lay between the germline ends. The CDR3 is made up of 14 amino acids. Germline CDR1 is MNHEY and CDR2 is SVGAGI. The CDR3 sequence is CASSQSVGVGELFF. As DNA, the CDR3 is TGTGCCAGCAGTCAGTCAGTCGGAGTCGGGGAGCTGTTTTTT.

J is TRBJ2-3 and V is TRBV7-8; D remains ambiguous. The length of the CDR3 is 14 residues. Germline-derived CDR1 and CDR2 are SGHVS and FQNEAQ. V lost 4 bases to trimming and J lost 6 bases, with 14 bases between them. This CDR3 reads CASSYLESLDTQYF. Written as DNA, the CDR3 is TGTGCCAGCAGCTACCTAGAGAGTCTCGATACGCAGTATTTT.

The chain links TRBV19 to TRBJ1-4; 9 nucleotides line up with TRBD1. The CDR3 has 14 residues. Germline lookup yields CDR1 LNHDA and CDR2 SQIVND (reference sequence). The J segment lost 5 bases and the V segment lost 6 bases, leaving 4 bases of the junction unmatched. The chain's CDR3 is CASSWGTGNEKLFF. The DNA for the CDR3 is TGTGCCAGTAGCTGGGGGACAGGGAATGAAAAACTGTTTTTT.

This clone was seen only once. This chain links TRBV20-1 with TRBJ2-5; no definite D call. Per the germline V gene, CDR1 is DFQATT and CDR2 is SNEGSKA (reference sequence). The CDR3 is made up of 11 amino acids. V was trimmed by 6 bases and J by 7 bases, leaving 12 bases between them. CDR3 coding DNA: TGCAGTGCCTACCCTATCGGGACCCAGTACTTC. Translation: CSAYPIGTQYF.